The clone carrying this T cell receptor beta chain has a handful of counts. A second PCR, run for about 7 to 12 cycles, used a sample-barcoded 5' primer plus a J-beta primer mix. TCRdb fed the 5' RACE reads into MiXCR, producing one record per CDR3 protein. Here the sample spans more than 1 million distinct CDR3 sequences, 40% to 45% being singletons. This sample was included in a study of blood T cells in healthy people across ages. Trimming pared 5 bases from V and 2 bases from J, leaving 9 bases between. The germline gives CDR1 ENHRY, CDR2 SYGVKD. The CDR3 sequence is 13 residues long. The sample comprised blood. The genes are TRBV10-3 and TRBJ1-2; tentatively, D is TRBD1 (6 bases). This clonotype was sampled from a woman aged 55-70 years in good health. This chain's CDR3 is CAISPDRNYGYTF. The CDR3 bases are TGTGCCATCAGTCCCGACAGGAACTATGGCTACACCTTC.